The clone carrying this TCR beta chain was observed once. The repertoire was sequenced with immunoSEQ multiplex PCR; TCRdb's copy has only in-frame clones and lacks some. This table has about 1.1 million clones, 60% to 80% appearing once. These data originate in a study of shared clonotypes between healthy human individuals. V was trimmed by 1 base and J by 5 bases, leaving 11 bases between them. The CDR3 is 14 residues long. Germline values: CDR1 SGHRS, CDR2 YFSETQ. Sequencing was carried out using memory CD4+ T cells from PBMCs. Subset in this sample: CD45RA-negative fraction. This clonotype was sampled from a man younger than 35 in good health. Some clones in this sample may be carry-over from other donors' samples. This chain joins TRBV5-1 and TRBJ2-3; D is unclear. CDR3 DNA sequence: TGCGCCAGCAGCTTGCTGGGGTCGAGAGATACGCAGTATTTT. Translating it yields CASSLLGSRDTQYF. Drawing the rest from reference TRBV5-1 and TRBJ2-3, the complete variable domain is KAGVTQTPRYLIKTRGQQVTLSCSPISGHRSVSWYQQTPGQGLQFLFEYFSETQRNKGNFPGRFSGRQFSNSRSEMNVSTLELGDSALYLCASSLLGSRDTQYFGPGTRLTVL.